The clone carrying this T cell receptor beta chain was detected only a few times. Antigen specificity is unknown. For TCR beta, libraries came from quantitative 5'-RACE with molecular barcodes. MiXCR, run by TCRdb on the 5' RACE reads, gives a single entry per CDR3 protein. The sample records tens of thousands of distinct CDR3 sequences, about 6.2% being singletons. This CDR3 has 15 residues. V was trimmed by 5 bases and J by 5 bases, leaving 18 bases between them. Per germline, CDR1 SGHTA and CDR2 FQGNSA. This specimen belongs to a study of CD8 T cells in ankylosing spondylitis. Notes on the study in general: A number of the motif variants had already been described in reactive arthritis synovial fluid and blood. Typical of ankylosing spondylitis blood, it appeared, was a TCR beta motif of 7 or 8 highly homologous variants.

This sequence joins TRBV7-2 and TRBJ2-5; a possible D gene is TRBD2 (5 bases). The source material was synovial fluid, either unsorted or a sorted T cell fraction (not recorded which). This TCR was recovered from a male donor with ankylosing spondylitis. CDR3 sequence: CASSPRGLTGETQYF. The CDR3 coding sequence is TGTGCCAGCAGCCCAAGAGGGCTAACCGGCGAGACCCAGTACTTC.